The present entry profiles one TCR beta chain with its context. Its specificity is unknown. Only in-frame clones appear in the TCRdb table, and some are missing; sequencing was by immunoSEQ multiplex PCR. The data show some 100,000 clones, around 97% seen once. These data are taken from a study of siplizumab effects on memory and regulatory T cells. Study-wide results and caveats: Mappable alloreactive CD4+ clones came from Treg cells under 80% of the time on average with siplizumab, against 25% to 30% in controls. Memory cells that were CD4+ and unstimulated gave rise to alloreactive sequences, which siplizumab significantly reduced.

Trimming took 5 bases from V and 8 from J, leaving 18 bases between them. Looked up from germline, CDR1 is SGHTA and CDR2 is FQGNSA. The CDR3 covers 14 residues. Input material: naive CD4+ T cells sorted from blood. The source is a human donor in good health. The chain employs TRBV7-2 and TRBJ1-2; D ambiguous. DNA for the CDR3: TGTGCCAGCAGCCCGGACTCCCGGTTAGGGGGCTACACCTTC. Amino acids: CASSPDSRLGGYTF.